This TCR beta chain derives from a study of CXCR3-negative and CXCR3-positive naive CD8 T cells. UMI labels and 5' RACE were used to prepare the TRB cDNA libraries. TCRdb processed the 5' RACE reads again and assigns one entry to each CDR3 protein, with no DNA. The sample has tens of thousands of distinct CDR3 sequences. Naive CD8+ T cells showed CD45RO-CCR7+CD27+CD95-. The CDR3 length is 18 residues. Germline V gene sequence: CDR1 LGHNA, CDR2 YSLEER. The sequence was obtained from a human donor in good health. Some clones in this sample may be carry-over from other donors' samples. The chain employs TRBV4-3 and TRBJ2-5; lacking DNA, the TRBD2 call made by TCRdb goes unchecked. The sample taken for sequencing was naive CXCR3- CD8+ T cells from blood. Indicated subset: CD45RO-CCR7+CD27+CD95- naive CD8+ T cells lacking CXCR3 (TNR3-). CDR3 amino acids: CASSQDSRLAGGLETQYF.